This T cell receptor beta chain was captured in a study of identical twins. Study-level results: Partly confounded zero-insertion analyses could result from invariant MAIT and iNKT cells.

This clonotype was counted only a few times. Its target is not known. TCRdb reprocessed the 5' RACE reads via MiXCR and lists one record per CDR3 protein. The sample contains hundreds of thousands of distinct CDR3 sequences, about 20% of which appear only once. The germline gives CDR1 DFQATT, CDR2 SNEGSKA (reference sequence). CDR3 length: 16 amino acids. The V gene lost 3 bases and the J gene lost 0 bases, with 14 bases spanning the gap. The same data also went into a second study, on T cells expressing NK-cell markers. That source notes: The CD3+CD56-NKG2C+ fraction of several donors was likewise dominated by these clonotypes.

The material sequenced was PBMCs. The chain recombines TRBV20-1 with TRBJ2-2, with a possible D match to TRBD1 (6 bases). This sequence originates from a woman in her late teens or twenties in good health. In nucleotides, the CDR3 is TGCAGTGCTAGTCTTCGGACAGTCGCGAACACCGGGGAGCTGTTTTTT. It encodes CSASLRTVANTGELFF.